The 31 T cell receptor beta chains in this list originate from one sample, sequenced in a study of cytomegalovirus exposure and HLA in healthy donors. Amplification used 60 Vbeta primers and 13 Jbeta primers. Measured with immunoSEQ multiplex PCR; TCRdb has only the in-frame clones, and not every one. This sample has under 150,000 clones, with 70% to 85% found just once. The sample comprised PBMCs. The receptors originated from a boy under 18 in good health and CMV-seronegative.

The chain combines TRBV10-3 with TRBJ2-7; D is possibly TRBD1 (6 bases). This CDR3 has 12 residues. V gave up 3 bases and J gave up 3 bases, with 6 bases separating them. CDR1 and CDR2 from the germline V gene are ENHRY and SYGVKD. The CDR3 bases are TGTGCCATCAGTGACAGGGGCTACGAGCAGTACTTC. This translates into CAISDRGYEQYF.

The chain has TRBV4-3 and TRBJ1-2; 7 positions match TRBD1. Germline assignment: CDR1 LGHNA and CDR2 YSLEER. V lost 0 bases to trimming and J lost 3 bases; unmatched junction nucleotides: 7. The CDR3 extends over 16 amino acids. CDR3 sequence reads: CASSQDKGGRDYGYTF. CDR3 in DNA: TGCGCCAGCAGCCAAGATAAAGGGGGCCGGGACTATGGCTACACCTTC.

This clone was seen a few times. The J gene is TRBJ2-1, the V gene TRBV5-6; 9 nucleotides agree with TRBD2. This CDR3 region has 15 residues. The germline gives CDR1 SGHDT, CDR2 YYEEEE. V was pared by 7 bases and J by 10 bases, with 15 bases of the junction left unmatched. The CDR3, as DNA: TGTGCCAGCCAAAAGGGCCTAGCGGGGCCTTGGGAGCAGTTCTTC. It yields the protein CASQKGLAGPWEQFF. The whole variable domain, remainder taken from reference TRBV5-6 and TRBJ2-1, is DAGVTQSPTHLIKTRGQQVTLRCSPKSGHDTVSWYQQALGQGPQFIFQYYEEEERQRGNFPDRFSGHQFPNYSSELNVNALLLGDSALYLCASQKGLAGPWEQFFGPGTRLTVL.

The chain links TRBV7-9 to TRBJ1-5; D might be TRBD1 (5 bases). This CDR3 spans 14 amino acids. The germline V gene encodes CDR1 SEHNR and CDR2 FQNEAQ (reference sequence). Between the trimmed V and J ends, which lost 3 bases and 4 bases, there was a span of 10 bases. The CDR3 sequence: CASSFGGVNQPQHF. For the CDR3, the DNA is TGTGCCAGCAGCTTTGGAGGGGTTAATCAGCCCCAGCATTTT. The full variable domain, in which reference TRBV7-9 and TRBJ1-5 provide the parts outside the CDR3, is DTGVSQNPRHKITKRGQNVTFRCDPISEHNRLYWYRQTLGQGPEFLTYFQNEAQLEKSRLLSDRFSAERPKGSFSTLEIQRTEQGDSAMYLCASSFGGVNQPQHFGDGTRLSIL.

V is TRBV27 and J is TRBJ2-7; D is possibly TRBD1 (6 bases). Germline V gene data show CDR1 as MNHEY and CDR2 as SMNVEV (reference sequence). Deletions cut 8 bases from V and 5 bases from J, with 13 bases between. This CDR3 comprises 12 residues. Here the CDR3 DNA reads TGTGCCAGCCGAAGGGGGATGAACGAGCAGTACTTC. Translated: CASRRGMNEQYF.

This chain links TRBV29-1 with TRBJ2-3, with a possible D match to TRBD1 (5 bases). Per the germline V gene, CDR1 is SQVTM and CDR2 is ANQGSEA. The CDR3 length is 13 residues. Trimming shortened V by 3 bases and J by 3 bases, and 10 bases separated the two germline ends. CDR3 region: CSVDRDGTDTQYF. The CDR3 DNA follows: TGCAGCGTTGACAGGGATGGAACAGATACGCAGTATTTT.

This clone was seen a single time. V gene TRBV7-2 combines with J gene TRBJ2-5, with TRBD1 identical over 7 bases. Germline V gene lookup returns CDR1 SGHTA and CDR2 FQGNSA. The CDR3 sequence is 13 residues long. J was trimmed by 3 bases and V by 6 bases; bases with no gene match: 4. As DNA, the CDR3 is TGTGCCAGCAGTACCGGGACAGAAGAGACCCAGTACTTC. It encodes CASSTGTEETQYF. The full variable domain, its missing parts supplied by reference TRBV7-2 and TRBJ2-5, is GAGVSQSPSNKVTEKGKDVELRCDPISGHTALYWYRQSLGQGLEFLIYFQGNSAPDKSGLPSDRFSAERTGGSVSTLTIQRTQQEDSAVYLCASSTGTEETQYFGPGTRLLVL.

This rearrangement joins TRBV5-1 to TRBJ2-1, with 7 bases identical to TRBD2. The CDR3 loop spans 16 amino acids. CDR1 SGHRS and CDR2 YFSETQ come from the germline V gene. J gave up 6 bases and V 0 bases, and 9 bases lay outside the gene matches. This CDR3 reads CASSLVVSSGRNEQFF. The CDR3 nucleotides read TGCGCCAGCAGCTTGGTTGTGTCTAGCGGCCGCAATGAGCAGTTCTTC.

The CDR3 reads CASRQQGAYEQYF. The CDR3 coding sequence is TGTGCCAGCAGGCAACAGGGAGCCTACGAGCAGTACTTC. The chain uses TRBV6-5 and TRBJ2-7, with D perhaps matching TRBD1 (6 bases). This CDR3 has 13 residues. Germline values: CDR1 MNHEY, CDR2 SVGAGI. Trimming left V 6 bases short and J 2 bases short, with 11 bases between.

The CDR3 sequence is CAWSREGSTGYTF. CDR3 sequence (DNA): TGTGCCTGGAGTCGCGAGGGAAGCACTGGCTACACCTTC. The chain carries TRBV30 and TRBJ1-2; D uncertain. V was cut by 2 bases and J by 7 bases, with 14 bases left in between. Germline values: CDR1 GTSNPN, CDR2 SVGIG (reference sequence). The CDR3 is 13 amino acids.

V and J are TRBV29-1 and TRBJ2-1; tentatively, D is TRBD1 (5 bases). Deletions cut 4 bases from V and 8 bases from J, with 9 bases between. The CDR3 contains 11 residues. Germline loops: CDR1 SQVTM, CDR2 ANQGSEA. CDR3 DNA sequence: TGCAGCGTTGTCTGGGGCGATGAGCAGTTCTTC. Translating gives CSVVWGDEQFF.

This chain connects TRBV6-6 to TRBJ2-7; 12 nucleotides match TRBD2. Germline assignment: CDR1 MNHNY and CDR2 SVGAGI (reference sequence). This CDR3 region has 16 residues. The V segment lost 2 bases and the J segment 0 bases; nucleotides outside the gene matches: 2. CDR3 DNA: TGTGCCAGCAGTTACCTGGGACTAGCGGGCTCCTACGAGCAGTACTTC. Its protein product is CASSYLGLAGSYEQYF.

This chain uses TRBV10-3 with TRBJ2-1; D perhaps matches TRBD2 (6 bases). Germline-derived CDR1 and CDR2 are ENHRY and SYGVKD. This CDR3 comprises 17 residues. V was clipped by 10 bases and J by 0 bases, with 22 bases between them. The CDR3 region is CATQRGGEVSSYNEQFF. In DNA form, the CDR3 reads TGTGCCACCCAACGTGGCGGGGAGGTCAGCTCCTACAATGAGCAGTTCTTC.

The CDR3: CASSAGRAYEQYF. The CDR3 coding sequence is TGTGCCAGCAGCGCGGGACGAGCCTACGAGCAGTACTTC. This chain joins TRBV27 and TRBJ2-5, with a possible D match to TRBD2 (6 bases). The DNA end lines up better with TRBJ2-7; the J call may be wrong. The length of the CDR3 is 13 residues. The germline gives CDR1 MNHEY, CDR2 SMNVEV (reference sequence).

The V gene is TRBV5-4, the J gene TRBJ2-7, with D hard to call. CDR1 and CDR2 from the germline V gene are SGHNT and YYREEE (reference sequence). CDR3 length equals 14 residues. Trimming removed 0 bases from V and 5 bases from J, with 12 bases in between. CDR3 sequence (DNA): TGTGCCAGCAGCTTGGATCTGGGCATCGACGAGCAGTACTTC. It codes for CASSLDLGIDEQYF.

V and J are TRBV29-1 and TRBJ2-5, with 9 bases identical to TRBD1. Matching the DNA end better, TRBJ2-7 makes the J call doubtful. The V gene's germline CDR1 is SQVTM and CDR2 ANQGSEA. The CDR3 runs to 13 residues. The CDR3 reads CSVSGTGQYEQYF. CDR3 coding DNA: TGCAGCGTTTCCGGGACAGGGCAGTACGAGCAGTACTTC.

The V and J genes are TRBV5-1 and TRBJ1-1; weak D call: TRBD1 (6 bases). From germline, CDR1 is SGHRS and CDR2 YFSETQ. V was shortened by 0 bases and J by 1 base, with 10 bases between the two germline ends. The CDR3 length is 15 residues. The CDR3 coding sequence is TGCGCCAGCAGCTTGGTGCAGGGGACGAACACTGAAGCTTTCTTT. It specifies CASSLVQGTNTEAFF.

This clone was seen a single time. J is TRBJ2-3 and V is TRBV5-6, with TRBD2 matching over 11 bases. This CDR3 spans 17 amino acids. Germline lookup yields CDR1 SGHDT and CDR2 YYEEEE. V lost 2 bases to trimming and J lost 0 bases; unmatched junction nucleotides: 5. The DNA of the CDR3 is TGTGCCAGCAGCTTCGTCTTAGCGGGAGGGAGCACAGATACGCAGTATTTT. This translates into CASSFVLAGGSTDTQYF.

The chain uses TRBV5-4 and TRBJ2-3, with D uncertain. Germline V gene sequence: CDR1 SGHNT, CDR2 YYREEE (reference sequence). The ends were cut back, 5 bases at V and 1 base at J, with 20 bases in the middle. CDR3 length: 17 amino acids. In DNA form, the CDR3 reads TGTGCCAGCAGTTCCTCAAGCGCCGGAGAGGGCACAGATACGCAGTATTTT. This translates into CASSSSSAGEGTDTQYF.

The chain couples TRBV5-4 to TRBJ1-2, with D possibly matching TRBD1 (5 bases). The germline V and J ends were trimmed by 5 bases and 2 bases, with 16 bases remaining between them. The germline V gene encodes CDR1 SGHNT and CDR2 YYREEE (reference sequence). CDR3 length: 15 amino acids. CDR3 loop: CASSTGTGANYGYTF. CDR3 bases: TGTGCCAGCAGTACCGGGACGGGAGCGAACTATGGCTACACCTTC.

The chain joins TRBV7-9 to TRBJ1-2; D is undetermined. V shed 1 base and J shed 4 bases, with 7 bases lying between them. The CDR3 loop spans 13 amino acids. Germline assignment: CDR1 SEHNR and CDR2 FQNEAQ (reference sequence). CDR3 amino acids: CASSLGGFYGYTF. CDR3 DNA sequence: TGTGCCAGCAGCTTAGGAGGGTTCTATGGCTACACCTTC.

In this sample, this clone turned up once. The chain links TRBV27 to TRBJ2-1; 7 bases match TRBD2. The V and J ends lost 4 bases and 1 base, in that order; junction bases with no gene match: 4. Germline V gives CDR1 MNHEY, CDR2 SMNVEV (reference sequence). The CDR3 runs to 15 residues. The CDR3 region has the DNA TGTGCCAGCAGTTCATCTAGCGGTTCCTACAATGAGCAGTTCTTC. Encoded protein: CASSSSSGSYNEQFF.

The chain joins TRBV29-1 to TRBJ1-1, with 9 bases matching TRBD1. Germline trimming cut 7 bases from V and 3 bases from J; bases unmatched to any gene: 6. Per germline, CDR1 SQVTM and CDR2 ANQGSEA. The CDR3 extends over 13 amino acids. CDR3 region: CSASDRGDTEAFF. The CDR3, as DNA: TGCAGCGCCTCCGACAGGGGGGACACTGAAGCTTTCTTT.

A word on this clone: A junction end diverges from the germline sequence, so it may reflect a read error. The V gene is TRBV7-9, the J gene TRBJ1-5; 7 bases fit TRBD1. The germline V gene has CDR1 SEHNR and CDR2 FQNEAQ (reference sequence). There are 14 residues in the CDR3. The CDR3 DNA is TGTTCCAGCAGCTTTGGGACAGGCAATCAGCCCCAGCATTTT. Residues: CSSSFGTGNQPQHF.

The CDR3 here is CSVLGLAGSSYNEQFF. As DNA, the CDR3 is TGCAGCGTCCTCGGACTAGCGGGAAGCTCCTACAATGAGCAGTTCTTC. The chain combines TRBV29-1 with TRBJ2-1, with 12 bases lining up with TRBD2. Germline CDR1 is SQVTM and CDR2 is ANQGSEA. CDR3 length: 16 amino acids. The junction had 6 bases not matched to a gene; V was cut back by 6 bases and J by 0 bases.

CDR3 coding DNA: TGTGCCAGCAGTCCAATACCCGACTCTAGCACAGATACGCAGTATTTT. Amino acid sequence: CASSPIPDSSTDTQYF. The chain has TRBV27 and TRBJ2-3; D unresolved. CDR1 and CDR2 (germline): MNHEY, SMNVEV (reference sequence). CDR3 size: 16 residues. V lost 5 bases, J lost 0 bases, and 15 bases lay in between.

The chain links TRBV7-2 to TRBJ1-6, with 7 bases matching TRBD1. Germline-derived CDR1 and CDR2 are SGHTA and FQGNSA. CDR3 length: 17 residues. V was clipped by 2 bases and J by 8 bases; unmatched bases: 12. CDR3: CASSLSPGGMVYSPLHF. CDR3 coding DNA: TGTGCCAGCAGCTTATCGCCAGGGGGGATGGTTTATTCACCCCTCCACTTT.

The rearrangement links TRBV30 to TRBJ2-1; TRBD1 might be the D (6 bases). Germline assignment: CDR1 GTSNPN and CDR2 SVGIG (reference sequence). V was cut by 8 bases and J by 3 bases, with 8 bases left in between. This CDR3 has 11 residues. CDR3 in DNA: TGTGCCGGGGACAACTACAATGAGCAGTTCTTC. As protein: CAGDNYNEQFF.

V gene TRBV19 combines with J gene TRBJ1-4; D remains unclear. The germline CDR1 and CDR2 sequences are LNHDA and SQIVND (reference sequence). V lost 0 bases and J 0 bases, leaving 8 bases between the germline ends. The CDR3 totals 16 residues. The CDR3, as DNA: TGTGCCAGTAGTATAGACCCCCTAGCAACTAATGAAAAACTGTTTTTT. Encoded protein: CASSIDPLATNEKLFF.

For the CDR3, the DNA is TGTGCCTGGGCTAGCGGGGGTTACAATGAGCAGTTCTTC. The encoded protein is CAWASGGYNEQFF. This chain uses TRBV30 with TRBJ2-1; TRBD2 agrees at 10 bases. The CDR3 totals 13 residues. Germline V gene sequence: CDR1 GTSNPN, CDR2 SVGIG (reference sequence). J lost 4 bases, V lost 5 bases, and 2 bases had no gene match. The full variable domain, its missing parts supplied by reference TRBV30 and TRBJ2-1, is SQTIHQWPATLVQPVGSPLSLECTVEGTSNPNLYWYRQAAGRGLQLLFYSVGIGQISSEVPQNLSASRPQDRQFILSSKKLLLSDSGFYLCAWASGGYNEQFFGPGTRLTVL.

This clone was seen a handful of times. The chain employs TRBV19 and TRBJ1-1; D uncertain. The CDR3 is made up of 16 amino acids. Per the germline V gene, CDR1 is LNHDA and CDR2 is SQIVND (reference sequence). Trimming cost V 2 bases and J 5 bases, with 18 bases left between them. The CDR3 protein is CASSIMGDYSGTEAFF. The CDR3 DNA reads TGTGCCAGTAGTATAATGGGCGACTATTCCGGGACTGAAGCTTTCTTT.